The 7 T cell receptor beta chains given below trace back to one sample, sequenced in a study of blood T cell repertoires in COVID-19. The assay was immunoSEQ multiplex PCR, and TCRdb's table has in-frame clones only and misses some. The sample contains almost 100,000 clones, around nine tenths of which appear only once. Sequenced material: peripheral blood. The receptors were gathered from a man aged 50-60 years with acute or convalescent COVID-19.

The chain carries TRBV10-1 and TRBJ2-1, with 8 bases that match TRBD2. Trimming took 5 bases from V and 5 from J; bases not matched to a gene: 8. Germline V CDR1 and CDR2: WNHNN, SYGVQD (reference sequence). This CDR3 is built from 15 residues. The CDR3: CASSPGGGTNNEQFF. The DNA for the CDR3 is TGCGCCAGCAGTCCCGGGGGGGGGACTAACAATGAGCAGTTCTTC.

The chain uses TRBV25-1 and TRBJ2-7, with 10 bases that match TRBD2. The germline CDR1 and CDR2 sequences are MGHDK and SYGVNS. Trimming cost V 3 bases and J 5 bases; bases outside gene matches: 7. The CDR3 extends over 15 amino acids. CDR3 amino acids: CASSDPGLASHEQYF. Written as DNA, the CDR3 is TGTGCCAGCAGTGACCCGGGACTAGCGTCCCACGAGCAGTACTTC.

The chain links TRBV12-2 to TRBJ1-3; no DNA check was done on the table's D call, TRBD1. TRBV12-2 is assigned pseudogene status. The CDR3 runs 15 residues. The CDR3 coding sequence is TGTGCAAGTCGCCATAAGACAGGGGAACACAACACCATATATTTT. Encoded protein: CASRHKTGEHNTIYF.

The V and J genes are TRBV7-3 and TRBJ2-3, with a tentative D call TRBD1 (5 bases). CDR3 size: 15 residues. Germline-derived CDR1 and CDR2 are SGHTA and FQGTGA. The V and J ends lost 0 bases and 0 bases respectively, with 7 bases between them. DNA for the CDR3: TGTGCCAGCAGCTTAACAGGGGTGAGCACAGATACGCAGTATTTT. Translated: CASSLTGVSTDTQYF.

The chain employs TRBV24-1 and TRBJ1-5; 8 nucleotides align to TRBD1. The CDR3 is 15 residues long. V dropped 3 bases and J dropped 4; count of bases not matched to a gene: 4. Germline lookup yields CDR1 KGHDR and CDR2 SFDVKD. The DNA for the CDR3 is TGTGCCACCAGTGATCCGACAGGGGAGAATCAGCCCCAGCATTTT. Encoded protein: CATSDPTGENQPQHF.

In DNA, the CDR3 is TGTGCCAGCTCATCCGGGACAGGGGGTCCCGACGAGCAGTACTTC. This translates into CASSSGTGGPDEQYF. The chain recombines TRBV18 with TRBJ2-7; TRBD1 agrees at 11 bases. The CDR3 consists of 15 residues. In germline, CDR1 is KGHSH, CDR2 LQKENI. The trim removed 5 bases at V and 5 bases at J, leaving 8 bases unmatched.

V and J are TRBV6-4 and TRBJ1-1; 9 bases match TRBD1. J lost 8 bases, V lost 6 bases, and 10 bases had no gene match. Per germline, CDR1 MRHNA and CDR2 SNTAGT. CDR3 length equals 14 residues. As DNA, the CDR3 is TGTGCCAGCAGAGTGTGGACAGGGGCGCCGGAAGCTTTCTTT. This gives the protein CASRVWTGAPEAFF.